The T cell receptor (beta chain) described here comes from a study of tumor-infiltrating lymphocytes in glioblastoma multiforme. As to this clonotype: Germline and junction disagree at one end, which may indicate a read error.

The CDR3 sequence is 16 residues long. The germline V gene has CDR1 DFQATT and CDR2 SNEGSKA (reference sequence). TCRB libraries came from RNA via three nested multiplex PCR rounds. TCRdb reanalysed the multiplex PCR reads using MiXCR and keeps one entry per CDR3 protein. The sample comprises roughly 10,000 distinct CDR3 sequences, around two thirds of which are singletons, and about 30% rests with the top ten. The sequencing sample was made of brain tumor tissue. The chain joins TRBV20-1 to TRBJ2-3, with D unresolved. This sequence was found in a male donor with glioblastoma. CDR3 in amino acids: CSARGRADISIDTQYF. The CDR3 region has the DNA TGCAGTGCCAGAGGTAGAGCAGACATTAGCATAGATACGCAGTATTTT.